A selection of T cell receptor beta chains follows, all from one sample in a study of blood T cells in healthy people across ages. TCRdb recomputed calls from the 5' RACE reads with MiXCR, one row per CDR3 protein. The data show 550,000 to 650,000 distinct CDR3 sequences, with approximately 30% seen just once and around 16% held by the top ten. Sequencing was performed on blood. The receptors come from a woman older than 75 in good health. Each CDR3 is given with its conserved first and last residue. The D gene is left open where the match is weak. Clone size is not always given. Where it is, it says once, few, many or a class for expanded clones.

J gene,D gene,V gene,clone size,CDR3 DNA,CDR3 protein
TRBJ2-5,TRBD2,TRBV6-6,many,TGTGCCAGCAGTTACTCAGAGGCGACTAGCGGGGAAGAGACCCAGTACTTC,CASSYSEATSGEETQYF
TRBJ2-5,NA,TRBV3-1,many,TGTGCCAGCAGCTCCGGGGGGCGGTGGCAAGAGACCCAGTACTTC,CASSSGGRWQETQYF
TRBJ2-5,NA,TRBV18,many,TGTGCCAGCTCACCAAAACCACCTCCCGGGACCCAGTACTTC,CASSPKPPPGTQYF
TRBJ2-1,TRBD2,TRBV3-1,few,TGTGCCAGCAGCCTCGGGACTAGCGGGGGGGGGATTTATGAGCAGTTCTTC,CASSLGTSGGGIYEQFF
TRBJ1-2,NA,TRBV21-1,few,TGTGCCAGCAGCATTACGGAGACAGGCCGCTATGGCTACACCTTC,CASSITETGRYGYTF
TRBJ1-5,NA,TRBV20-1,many,TGCAGTGCTAGTCGACAGGCTAATCAGCCCCAGCATTTT,CSASRQANQPQHF
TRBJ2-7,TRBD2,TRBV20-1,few,TGCAGTGCAACTAGTGGGCTAGCGGGGTACAATGAGCAGTACTTC,CSATSGLAGYNEQYF
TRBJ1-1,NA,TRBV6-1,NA,TGTGCCAGCAGGGAACTCAGGAACACTGAAGCTTTCTTT,CASRELRNTEAFF
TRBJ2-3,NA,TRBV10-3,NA,TGTGCCGCGTCTAAGGGAGATACGCAGTATTTT,CAASKGDTQYF
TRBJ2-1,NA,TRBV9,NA,TGTGCCAGCAGCCCCGGGACGAAGCCCTCCAATGAGCAGTTCTTC,CASSPGTKPSNEQFF
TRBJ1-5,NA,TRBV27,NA,TGTGCCAGCAAAGGTTCTGGCGCGCCGTCCAATCAGCCCCAGCATTTT,CASKGSGAPSNQPQHF
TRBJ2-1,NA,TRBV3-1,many,TGTGCCAGCAGCCTGGGCCAGGATAACAATGAGCAGTTCTTC,CASSLGQDNNEQFF
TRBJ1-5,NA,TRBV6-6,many,TGTGCCGTCCGACAGAAGGGCAATCAGCCCCAGCATTTT,CAVRQKGNQPQHF
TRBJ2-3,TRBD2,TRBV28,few,TGTGCCAGCAGTTCCCGACTAGCGGGGGGGCTCACAGATACGCAGTATTTT,CASSSRLAGGLTDTQYF
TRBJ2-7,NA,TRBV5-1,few,TGCGCCAGCAGCCTAACACCCGAGGGCGAGCAGTACTTC,CASSLTPEGEQYF
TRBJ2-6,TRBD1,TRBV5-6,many,TGTGCCAGCAGCCAGGGGCCGGGACAGGGGGGCTTTGGGGCCAACGTCCTGACTTTC,CASSQGPGQGGFGANVLTF
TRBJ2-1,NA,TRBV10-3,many,TGTGCCATCAGTGAGGTAGCTCGGAATGAGCAGTTCTTC,CAISEVARNEQFF
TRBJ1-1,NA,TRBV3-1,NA,TGTGCCAGCAGCAAACGGACGGTTCTCATGGACACTGAAGCTTTCTTT,CASSKRTVLMDTEAFF
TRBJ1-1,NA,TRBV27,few,TGTGCCAGCAAACCGGGCGGGGCCCAACTATTCGAAGCTTTCTTT,CASKPGGAQLFEAFF
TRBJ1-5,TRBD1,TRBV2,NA,TGTGCCAGCAGTAAACAGGGGCCTAGCAATCAGCCCCAGCATTTT,CASSKQGPSNQPQHF
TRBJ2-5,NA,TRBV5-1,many,TGCGCCAGCAGCGGACGGACTTCATCTCAAGAGACCCAGTACTTC,CASSGRTSSQETQYF
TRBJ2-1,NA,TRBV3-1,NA,TGTGCCAGCAGCCCCGGTGCCTCCTACAATGAGCAGTTCTTC,CASSPGASYNEQFF
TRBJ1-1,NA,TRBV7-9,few,TGTGCCAGCAGTAAGGCAAACACTGAAGCTTTCTTT,CASSKANTEAFF
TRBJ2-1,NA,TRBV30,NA,TGTGCCTGGAGTCCAAAGGGGCGGCCCGGCTCCTACAATGAGCAGTTCTTC,CAWSPKGRPGSYNEQFF
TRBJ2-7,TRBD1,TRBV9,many,TGTGCCAGCAGCGTAGAGGGGACAGGGGTCGAGCAGTACTTC,CASSVEGTGVEQYF
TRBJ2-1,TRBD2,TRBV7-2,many,TGTGCCAGCACATCACGAGACCCGGGACTATCGTACAATGAGCAGTTCTTC,CASTSRDPGLSYNEQFF
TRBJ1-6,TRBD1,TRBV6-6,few,TGTGCCAGCAGCACCGTGGGACAGGGTAATTCACCCCTCCACTTT,CASSTVGQGNSPLHF
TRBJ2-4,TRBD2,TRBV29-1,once,TGCAGCGTTGTTGGGCTAGCGGGAGCCGGAAACATTCAGTACTTC,CSVVGLAGAGNIQYF
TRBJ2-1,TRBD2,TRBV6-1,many,TGTGCCAGCAGTCCCCTAGCGGGGGGGATGTACAATGAGCAGTTCTTC,CASSPLAGGMYNEQFF
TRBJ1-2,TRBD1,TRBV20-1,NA,TGCAGTGCTAGCTTGGACAGGAGCTATGGCTACACCTTC,CSASLDRSYGYTF
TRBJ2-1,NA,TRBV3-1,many,TGTGCCAGCAGCCAAGAGCCCTCCAATGAGCAGTTCTTC,CASSQEPSNEQFF
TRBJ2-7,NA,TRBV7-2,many,TGTGCCAGCAGCTTAGCGCCTAACTCCTACGAGCAGTACTTC,CASSLAPNSYEQYF
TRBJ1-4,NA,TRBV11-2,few,TGTGCCAGCAGCTTGGACGGTGAAAAACTGTTTTTT,CASSLDGEKLFF